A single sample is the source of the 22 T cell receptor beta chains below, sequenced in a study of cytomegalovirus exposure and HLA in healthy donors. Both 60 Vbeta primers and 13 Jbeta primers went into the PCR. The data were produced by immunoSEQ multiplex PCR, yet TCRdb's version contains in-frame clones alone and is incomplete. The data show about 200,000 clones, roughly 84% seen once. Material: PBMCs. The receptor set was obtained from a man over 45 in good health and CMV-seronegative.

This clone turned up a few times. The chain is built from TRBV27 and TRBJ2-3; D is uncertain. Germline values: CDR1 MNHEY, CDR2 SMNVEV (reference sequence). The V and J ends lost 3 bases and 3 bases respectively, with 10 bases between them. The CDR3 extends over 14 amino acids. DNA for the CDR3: TGTGCCAGCAGTTTCCTCGAACTTACAGATACGCAGTATTTT. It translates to CASSFLELTDTQYF.

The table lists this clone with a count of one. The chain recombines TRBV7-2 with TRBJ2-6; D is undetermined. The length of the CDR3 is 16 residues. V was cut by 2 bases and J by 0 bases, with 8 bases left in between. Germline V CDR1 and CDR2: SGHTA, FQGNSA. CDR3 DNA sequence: TGTGCCAGCAGCTTAATTAGGAGCTCTGGGGCCAACGTCCTGACTTTC. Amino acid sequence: CASSLIRSSGANVLTF.

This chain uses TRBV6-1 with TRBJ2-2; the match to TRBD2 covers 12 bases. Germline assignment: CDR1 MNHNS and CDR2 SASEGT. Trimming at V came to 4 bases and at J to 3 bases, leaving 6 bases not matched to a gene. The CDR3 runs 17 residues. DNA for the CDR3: TGTGCCAGCAGTGCCCTAGCGGGAGGGGGGTACACCGGGGAGCTGTTTTTT. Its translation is CASSALAGGGYTGELFF.

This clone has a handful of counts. The CDR3 sequence is CASSFGLAGSSYEQYF. CDR3 nucleotides: TGTGCCAGCAGTTTTGGACTAGCGGGAAGCTCCTACGAGCAGTACTTC. This chain uses TRBV2 with TRBJ2-7; TRBD2 aligns across 12 bases. V was pared by 5 bases and J by 0 bases, with 5 bases of the junction left unmatched. Germline CDR1 and CDR2: SNHLY and FYNNEI. This CDR3 region has 16 residues.

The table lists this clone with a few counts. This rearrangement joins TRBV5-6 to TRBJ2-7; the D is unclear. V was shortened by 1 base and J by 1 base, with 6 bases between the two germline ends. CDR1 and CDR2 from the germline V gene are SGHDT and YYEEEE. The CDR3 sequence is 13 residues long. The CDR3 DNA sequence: TGTGCCAGCAGCTTGCCCCCTTCCTACGAGCAGTACTTC. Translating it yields CASSLPPSYEQYF. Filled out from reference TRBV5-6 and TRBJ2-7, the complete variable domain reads DAGVTQSPTHLIKTRGQQVTLRCSPKSGHDTVSWYQQALGQGPQFIFQYYEEEERQRGNFPDRFSGHQFPNYSSELNVNALLLGDSALYLCASSLPPSYEQYFGPGTRLTVT.

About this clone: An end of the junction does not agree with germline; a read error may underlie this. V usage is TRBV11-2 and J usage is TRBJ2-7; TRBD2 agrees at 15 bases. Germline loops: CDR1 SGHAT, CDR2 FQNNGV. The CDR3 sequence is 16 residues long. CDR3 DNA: TGTGCCAGCAGCTTGGGACTAGCGGGAGGCTTCTACGAGCAATACTTC. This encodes CASSLGLAGGFYEQYF. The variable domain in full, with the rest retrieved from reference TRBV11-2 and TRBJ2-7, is EAGVAQSPRYKIIEKRQSVAFWCNPISGHATLYWYQQILGQGPKLLIQFQNNGVVDDSQLPKDRFSAERLKGVDSTLKIQPAKLEDSAVYLCASSLGLAGGFYEQYFGPGTRLTVT.

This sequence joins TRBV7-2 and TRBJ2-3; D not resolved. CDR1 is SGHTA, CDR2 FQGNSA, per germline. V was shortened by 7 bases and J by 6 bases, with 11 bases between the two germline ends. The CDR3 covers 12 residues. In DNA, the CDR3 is TGTGCCAGCATCTATTTCCCGGATACGCAGTATTTT. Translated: CASIYFPDTQYF.

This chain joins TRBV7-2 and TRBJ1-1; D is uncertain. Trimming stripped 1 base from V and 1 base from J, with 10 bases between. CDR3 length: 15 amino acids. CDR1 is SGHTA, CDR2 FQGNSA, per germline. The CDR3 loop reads CASSLVPLANTEAFF. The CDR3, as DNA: TGTGCCAGCAGCTTAGTGCCACTAGCGAACACTGAAGCTTTCTTT.

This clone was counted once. The CDR3 here is CASSTLTGEMETQYF. The CDR3, as DNA: TGTGCCAGCAGTACCCTCACAGGGGAAATGGAGACCCAGTACTTC. The rearrangement joins TRBV27 to TRBJ2-5; 7 positions match TRBD1. Germline V gives CDR1 MNHEY, CDR2 SMNVEV (reference sequence). Unmatched junction bases numbered 11, after V lost 5 bases and J lost 5 bases. The CDR3 has 15 residues.

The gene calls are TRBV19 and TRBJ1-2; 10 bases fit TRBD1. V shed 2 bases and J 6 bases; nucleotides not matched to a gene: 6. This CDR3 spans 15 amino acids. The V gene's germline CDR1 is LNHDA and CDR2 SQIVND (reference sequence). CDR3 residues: CASSIRGQGKNGYTF. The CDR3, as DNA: TGTGCCAGTAGTATAAGGGGACAGGGGAAAAATGGCTACACCTTC.

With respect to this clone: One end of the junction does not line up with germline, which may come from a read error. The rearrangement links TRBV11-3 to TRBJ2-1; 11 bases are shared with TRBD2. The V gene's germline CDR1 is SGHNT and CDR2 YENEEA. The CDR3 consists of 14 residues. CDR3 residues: CARTSGTPNNEQLF. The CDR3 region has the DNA TGTGCCAGGACTAGCGGGACCCCAAACAATGAGCAGCTCTTC.

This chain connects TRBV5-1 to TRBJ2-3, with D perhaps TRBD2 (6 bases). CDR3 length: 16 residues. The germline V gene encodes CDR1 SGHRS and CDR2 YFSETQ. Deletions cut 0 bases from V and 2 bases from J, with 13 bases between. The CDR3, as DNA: TGCGCCAGCAGCTTGGCCACAGCGGGTTTCACAGATACGCAGTATTTT. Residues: CASSLATAGFTDTQYF.

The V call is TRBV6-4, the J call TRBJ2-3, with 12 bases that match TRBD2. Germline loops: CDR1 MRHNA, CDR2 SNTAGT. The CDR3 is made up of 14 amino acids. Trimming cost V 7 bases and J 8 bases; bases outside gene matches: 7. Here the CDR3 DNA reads TGTGCCAGCATGACTAGCGGGGGACTTGGTACGCAGTATTTT. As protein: CASMTSGGLGTQYF.

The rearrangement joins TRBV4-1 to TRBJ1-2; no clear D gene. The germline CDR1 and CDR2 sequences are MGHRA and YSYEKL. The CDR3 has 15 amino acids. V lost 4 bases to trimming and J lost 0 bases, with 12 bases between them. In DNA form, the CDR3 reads TGCGCCAGCAGCCGCTCCGAGGGAACTAACTATGGCTACACCTTC. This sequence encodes CASSRSEGTNYGYTF.

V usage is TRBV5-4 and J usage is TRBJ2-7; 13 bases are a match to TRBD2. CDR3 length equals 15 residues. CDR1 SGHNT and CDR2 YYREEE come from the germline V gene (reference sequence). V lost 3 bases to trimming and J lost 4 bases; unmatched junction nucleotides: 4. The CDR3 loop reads CASSSGTSGKYEQYF. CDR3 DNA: TGTGCCAGCAGCTCAGGGACTAGCGGGAAATACGAGCAGTACTTC.

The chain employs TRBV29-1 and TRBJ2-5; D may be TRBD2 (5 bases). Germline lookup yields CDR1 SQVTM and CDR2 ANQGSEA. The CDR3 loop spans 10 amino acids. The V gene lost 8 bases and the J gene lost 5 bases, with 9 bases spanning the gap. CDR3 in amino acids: CSSLAETQYF. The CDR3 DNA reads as TGCAGCTCCCTAGCTGAGACCCAGTACTTC.

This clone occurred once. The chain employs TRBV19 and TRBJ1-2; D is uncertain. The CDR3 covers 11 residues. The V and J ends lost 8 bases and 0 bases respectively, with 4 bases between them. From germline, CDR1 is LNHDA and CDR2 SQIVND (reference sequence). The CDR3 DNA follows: TGTGCCAGTGGCCCTAACTATGGCTACACCTTC. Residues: CASGPNYGYTF.

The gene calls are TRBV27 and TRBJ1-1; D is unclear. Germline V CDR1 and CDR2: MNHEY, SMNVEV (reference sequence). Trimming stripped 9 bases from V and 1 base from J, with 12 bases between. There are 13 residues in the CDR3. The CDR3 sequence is CASYSLQNTEAFF. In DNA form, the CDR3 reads TGTGCCAGTTACAGTTTGCAGAACACTGAAGCTTTCTTT.

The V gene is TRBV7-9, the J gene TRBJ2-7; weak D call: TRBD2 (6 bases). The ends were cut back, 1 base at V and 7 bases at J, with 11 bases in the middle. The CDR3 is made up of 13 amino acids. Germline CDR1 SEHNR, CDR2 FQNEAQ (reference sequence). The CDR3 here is CASSLDAGREQYF. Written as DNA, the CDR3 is TGTGCCAGCAGCTTAGACGCAGGGAGGGAGCAGTACTTC. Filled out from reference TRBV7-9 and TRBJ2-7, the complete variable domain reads DTGVSQNPRHKITKRGQNVTFRCDPISEHNRLYWYRQTLGQGPEFLTYFQNEAQLEKSRLLSDRFSAERPKGSFSTLEIQRTEQGDSAMYLCASSLDAGREQYFGPGTRLTVT.

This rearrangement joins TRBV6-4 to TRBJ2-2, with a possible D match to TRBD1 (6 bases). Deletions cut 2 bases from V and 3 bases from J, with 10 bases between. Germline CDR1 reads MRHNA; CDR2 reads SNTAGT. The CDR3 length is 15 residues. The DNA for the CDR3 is TGTGCCAGCAGTGACCGGCCAGGGGACACCGGGGAGCTGTTTTTT. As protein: CASSDRPGDTGELFF.

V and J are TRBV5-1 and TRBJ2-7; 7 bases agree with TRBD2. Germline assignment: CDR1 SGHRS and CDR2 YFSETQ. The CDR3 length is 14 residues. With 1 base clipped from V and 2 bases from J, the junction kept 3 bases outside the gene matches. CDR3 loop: CASSLRGRAYEQYF. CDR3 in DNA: TGCGCCAGCAGCTTGCGGGGGAGGGCCTACGAGCAGTACTTC.

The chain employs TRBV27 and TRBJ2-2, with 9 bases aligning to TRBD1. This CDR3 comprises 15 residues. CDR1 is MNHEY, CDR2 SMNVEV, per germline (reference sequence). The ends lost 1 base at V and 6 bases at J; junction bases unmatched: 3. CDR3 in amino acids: CASSLFGTGPGELFF. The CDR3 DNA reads TGTGCCAGCAGTTTATTCGGGACAGGGCCCGGGGAGCTGTTTTTT.